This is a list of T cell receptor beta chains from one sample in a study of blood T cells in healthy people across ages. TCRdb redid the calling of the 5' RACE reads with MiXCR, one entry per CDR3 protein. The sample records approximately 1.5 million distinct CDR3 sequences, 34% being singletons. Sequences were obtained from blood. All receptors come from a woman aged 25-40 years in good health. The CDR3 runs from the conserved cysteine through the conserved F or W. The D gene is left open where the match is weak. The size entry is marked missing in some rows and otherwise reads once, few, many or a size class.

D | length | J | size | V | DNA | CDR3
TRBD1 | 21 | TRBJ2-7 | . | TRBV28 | TGTGTCAGCAGTGCCGGGACAGGGGGTGGTTTACGGTTAGATTACCCCTACGAGCAGTACTTC | CVSSAGTGGGLRLDYPYEQYF
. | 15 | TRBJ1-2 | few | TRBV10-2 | TGCGCCAGCAGTGAGTCAGGGGTCCCCAACTATGGCTACACCTTC | CASSESGVPNYGYTF
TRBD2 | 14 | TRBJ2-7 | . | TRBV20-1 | TGCAGTGCTGCCCGGGCGGGGGACGCCTACGAGCAGTACTTC | CSAARAGDAYEQYF
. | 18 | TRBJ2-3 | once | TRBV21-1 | TGTGCCAGCACGAAACAAACCGGGACTAGCGGGAGTGCAGATACGCAGTATTTT | CASTKQTGTSGSADTQYF
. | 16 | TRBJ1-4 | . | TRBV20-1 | TGCAGTGCTAGAGATATCCGAGATATAGATAATGAAAAACTGTTTTTT | CSARDIRDIDNEKLFF
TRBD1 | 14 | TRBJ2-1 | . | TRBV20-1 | TGCAGTGCAACTGGGGACAGGGGACGCAATGAGCAGTTCTTC | CSATGDRGRNEQFF
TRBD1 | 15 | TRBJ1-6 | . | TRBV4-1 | TGCGCCAGCAGCCACCCGCCGGGACAGGGGTCACCCCTCCACTTT | CASSHPPGQGSPLHF
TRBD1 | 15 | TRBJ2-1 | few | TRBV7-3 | TGTGCCAGCAGCTCGGACAGGGGGGCCTACAATGAGCAGTTCTTC | CASSSDRGAYNEQFF
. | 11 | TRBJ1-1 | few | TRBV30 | TGTGCCTGGAGTTATGGGACTGAAGCTTTCTTT | CAWSYGTEAFF
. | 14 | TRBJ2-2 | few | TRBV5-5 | TGTGCCAGCAGACTAGGAGGTGACACCGGGGAGCTGTTTTTT | CASRLGGDTGELFF
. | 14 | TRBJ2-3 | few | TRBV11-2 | TGTGCCAGCAGCTTACTCACCTACACAGATACGCAGTATTTT | CASSLLTYTDTQYF